A selection of T cell receptor beta chains follows, all from one sample in a study of vaccination and CD4 T cells after COVID-19. No antigen has been assigned to these receptors. TCRdb called the PCR reads again in MiXCR, with one record for every CDR3 protein. The sample records fewer than 20,000 distinct CDR3 sequences, approximately 45% being singletons. Sequenced here: CD4+ T cells from blood, cultured in vitro, sampled about 7 months after SARS-CoV-2 vaccination. All receptors derive from a human donor who had recovered from COVID-19. Both conserved end residues are part of each CDR3. Fields, in order: J gene, D gene, clone size, V gene, CDR3 protein, CDR3 DNA. The D gene is left open where the match is weak. Rows give clone size only sometimes, using once, few, many, or a class for an expanded clone.

j_gene: TRBJ2-7
d_gene: -
abundance: -
v_gene: TRBV27
CDR3aa: CASSLRVTHEQYF
CDR3nt: TGTGCCAGCAGTTTACGGGTTACCCACGAGCAGTACTTC

j_gene: TRBJ2-3
d_gene: TRBD1
abundance: large
v_gene: TRBV24-1
CDR3aa: CATSDSGQGRDTQYF
CDR3nt: TGTGCCACCAGTGATTCCGGACAGGGGCGAGATACGCAGTATTTT

j_gene: TRBJ2-6
d_gene: -
abundance: few
v_gene: TRBV20-1
CDR3aa: CSAHPASSANVLTF
CDR3nt: TGCAGTGCTCACCCGGCTTCTTCGGCCAACGTCCTGACTTTC

j_gene: TRBJ2-7
d_gene: -
abundance: few
v_gene: TRBV7-3
CDR3aa: CASSLTPSYEQYF
CDR3nt: TGTGCCAGCAGCTTAACTCCTAGCTACGAGCAGTACTTC

j_gene: TRBJ2-7
d_gene: -
abundance: -
v_gene: TRBV20-1
CDR3aa: CSVVGHNYEQYF
CDR3nt: TGCAGTGTCGTCGGACATAATTACGAGCAGTACTTC

j_gene: TRBJ2-5
d_gene: TRBD1
abundance: medium-sized
v_gene: TRBV4-2
CDR3aa: CASSQGTAKETQYF
CDR3nt: TGTGCCAGCAGCCAGGGGACAGCGAAAGAGACCCAGTACTTC

j_gene: TRBJ2-3
d_gene: TRBD1
abundance: -
v_gene: TRBV4-3
CDR3aa: CASSLTRQGGTDTQYF
CDR3nt: TGCGCCAGCAGCCTCACTCGACAGGGTGGAACAGATACGCAGTATTTT

j_gene: TRBJ2-1
d_gene: TRBD2
abundance: -
v_gene: TRBV20-1
CDR3aa: CSAKASGYNEQFF
CDR3nt: TGCAGTGCTAAGGCTAGCGGGTACAATGAGCAGTTCTTC

j_gene: TRBJ2-1
d_gene: TRBD2
abundance: -
v_gene: TRBV18
CDR3aa: CASSPPGGGSNNEQFF
CDR3nt: TGTGCCAGCTCACCCCCGGGGGGGGGTTCCAACAATGAGCAGTTCTTC

j_gene: TRBJ1-2
d_gene: -
abundance: -
v_gene: TRBV19
CDR3aa: CASSRSPDTNYGYTF
CDR3nt: TGTGCCAGTAGTCGCTCACCGGATACTAACTATGGCTACACCTTC

j_gene: TRBJ1-5
d_gene: TRBD1
abundance: -
v_gene: TRBV19
CDR3aa: CASIPGQGPPYSNQPQHF
CDR3nt: TGTGCCAGTATCCCGGGACAGGGGCCCCCTTATAGCAATCAGCCCCAGCATTTT

j_gene: TRBJ1-5
d_gene: TRBD1
abundance: -
v_gene: TRBV12-3/TRBV12-4
CDR3aa: CASSSFLLGTASYQPQHF
CDR3nt: TGTGCCAGCAGTTCGTTCCTCCTCGGGACAGCTTCTTATCAGCCCCAGCATTTT

j_gene: TRBJ2-7
d_gene: -
abundance: few
v_gene: TRBV19
CDR3aa: CASRRRGSGNEQYF
CDR3nt: TGTGCCAGTAGACGTCGGGGGAGTGGAAACGAGCAGTACTTC

j_gene: TRBJ1-1
d_gene: TRBD1
abundance: -
v_gene: TRBV7-9
CDR3aa: CASRLGQGAITEAFF
CDR3nt: TGTGCCAGCAGATTAGGCCAGGGGGCTATCACTGAAGCTTTCTTT

j_gene: TRBJ2-1
d_gene: -
abundance: -
v_gene: TRBV20-1
CDR3aa: CSARVWSGNGGQFF
CDR3nt: TGCAGTGCTAGAGTTTGGAGCGGCAATGGGGGGCAGTTCTTC

j_gene: TRBJ2-7
d_gene: -
abundance: -
v_gene: TRBV15
CDR3aa: CATSRQEEQYF
CDR3nt: TGTGCCACCAGCCGTCAGGAGGAGCAGTACTTC

j_gene: TRBJ2-3
d_gene: -
abundance: medium-sized
v_gene: TRBV27
CDR3aa: CASSLRGTDTQYF
CDR3nt: TGTGCCAGCAGTTTACGGGGCACAGATACGCAGTATTTT

j_gene: TRBJ2-1
d_gene: -
abundance: few
v_gene: TRBV27
CDR3aa: CASSLQQYNEQFF
CDR3nt: TGTGCCAGCAGTTTGCAACAATACAATGAGCAGTTCTTC

j_gene: TRBJ2-1
d_gene: -
abundance: -
v_gene: TRBV20-1
CDR3aa: CSAISPLGYNEQFF
CDR3nt: TGCAGTGCTATCTCCCCCCTGGGTTACAATGAGCAGTTCTTC

j_gene: TRBJ1-5
d_gene: -
abundance: once
v_gene: TRBV2
CDR3aa: CASSEWAQDYSNQPQHF
CDR3nt: TGTGCCAGCAGTGAATGGGCACAAGACTATAGCAATCAGCCCCAGCATTTT

j_gene: TRBJ2-7
d_gene: -
abundance: -
v_gene: TRBV6-1
CDR3aa: CASSEGIGAREQYF
CDR3nt: TGTGCCAGCAGTGAAGGTATAGGGGCGCGCGAGCAGTACTTC

j_gene: TRBJ2-1
d_gene: TRBD2
abundance: medium-sized
v_gene: TRBV7-2
CDR3aa: CASSLAERGGPNEQFF
CDR3nt: TGTGCCAGCAGCTTAGCGGAGCGGGGGGGTCCGAATGAGCAGTTCTTC

j_gene: TRBJ2-2
d_gene: TRBD1
abundance: -
v_gene: TRBV11-2
CDR3aa: CASSPRTGGNTGELFF
CDR3nt: TGTGCCAGCAGCCCGAGGACAGGGGGCAACACCGGGGAGCTGTTTTTT

j_gene: TRBJ2-7
d_gene: TRBD2
abundance: -
v_gene: TRBV27
CDR3aa: CASRGTSGGAEQYF
CDR3nt: TGTGCCAGCAGGGGGACTAGCGGGGGGGCGGAGCAGTACTTC

j_gene: TRBJ2-1
d_gene: TRBD2
abundance: -
v_gene: TRBV15
CDR3aa: CATSRGGTSGRRDEQFF
CDR3nt: TGTGCCACCAGCAGAGGTGGGACTAGCGGGAGGAGGGATGAGCAGTTCTTC

j_gene: TRBJ2-7
d_gene: -
abundance: few
v_gene: TRBV7-2
CDR3aa: CASSLGYNYEQYF
CDR3nt: TGTGCCAGCAGCTTAGGCTACAACTACGAGCAGTACTTC

j_gene: TRBJ1-6
d_gene: -
abundance: -
v_gene: TRBV27
CDR3aa: CASSTTWGGLSPLHF
CDR3nt: TGTGCCAGCAGCACGACGTGGGGTGGACTATCACCCCTCCACTTT

j_gene: TRBJ1-1
d_gene: TRBD1
abundance: few
v_gene: TRBV20-1
CDR3aa: CSARPLGTGGNTEAFF
CDR3nt: TGCAGTGCCCGACCCCTTGGGACAGGGGGGAACACTGAAGCTTTCTTT

j_gene: TRBJ2-1
d_gene: TRBD2
abundance: -
v_gene: TRBV7-9
CDR3aa: CASSLVWGGRVSYNEQFF
CDR3nt: TGTGCCAGCAGCTTGGTGTGGGGCGGGAGGGTTTCCTACAATGAGCAGTTCTTC

j_gene: TRBJ2-1
d_gene: -
abundance: few
v_gene: TRBV7-2
CDR3aa: CASSFTNLLGNEQFF
CDR3nt: TGTGCCAGCAGCTTTACTAACCTCCTGGGGAATGAGCAGTTCTTC

j_gene: TRBJ2-7
d_gene: TRBD1
abundance: -
v_gene: TRBV15
CDR3aa: CATSTRTGGSSEQYF
CDR3nt: TGTGCCACCAGCACTAGGACAGGGGGTTCCTCCGAGCAGTACTTC

j_gene: TRBJ2-5
d_gene: -
abundance: -
v_gene: TRBV7-3
CDR3aa: CASSLGEFETQYF
CDR3nt: TGTGCCAGCAGCTTGGGGGAGTTCGAGACCCAGTACTTC

j_gene: TRBJ2-7
d_gene: -
abundance: -
v_gene: TRBV7-9
CDR3aa: CASSLAHGSGSNEQYF
CDR3nt: TGTGCCAGCAGCTTAGCGCATGGTTCAGGGAGCAACGAGCAGTACTTC

j_gene: TRBJ2-5
d_gene: -
abundance: -
v_gene: TRBV10-3
CDR3aa: CAIRDQGEETQYF
CDR3nt: TGTGCCATCAGGGACCAGGGAGAGGAGACCCAGTACTTC

j_gene: TRBJ2-3
d_gene: TRBD1
abundance: -
v_gene: TRBV7-2
CDR3aa: CASRQGQGSGDTQYF
CDR3nt: TGTGCCAGCAGACAGGGACAGGGTTCGGGAGATACGCAGTATTTT

j_gene: TRBJ2-2
d_gene: -
abundance: few
v_gene: TRBV15
CDR3aa: CATSRDTGRTGELFF
CDR3nt: TGTGCCACCAGCAGAGATACCGGCCGGACCGGGGAGCTGTTTTTT

j_gene: TRBJ2-7
d_gene: TRBD2
abundance: -
v_gene: TRBV7-3
CDR3aa: CASSLFTGGPYEQYF
CDR3nt: TGTGCCAGCAGCTTATTTACGGGAGGTCCCTACGAGCAGTACTTC

j_gene: TRBJ2-5
d_gene: -
abundance: few
v_gene: TRBV20-1
CDR3aa: CSARGPLAGGTQYF
CDR3nt: TGCAGTGCTAGAGGGCCCTTAGCAGGAGGGACCCAGTACTTC

j_gene: TRBJ1-1
d_gene: TRBD1
abundance: -
v_gene: TRBV6-1
CDR3aa: CASRLGTANTEAFF
CDR3nt: TGTGCCAGCAGACTTGGGACAGCCAACACTGAAGCTTTCTTT

j_gene: TRBJ2-5
d_gene: -
abundance: -
v_gene: TRBV12-3/TRBV12-4
CDR3aa: CASREQGRAQYF
CDR3nt: TGTGCCAGCAGGGAGCAGGGTAGGGCCCAGTACTTC

j_gene: TRBJ2-5
d_gene: TRBD2
abundance: -
v_gene: TRBV7-8
CDR3aa: CASSLGRLAGETQYF
CDR3nt: TGTGCCAGCAGCTTAGGGAGACTAGCGGGAGAGACCCAGTACTTC

j_gene: TRBJ1-1
d_gene: -
abundance: -
v_gene: TRBV2
CDR3aa: CASSEQGPEAFF
CDR3nt: TGTGCCAGCAGTGAACAGGGTCCTGAAGCTTTCTTT

j_gene: TRBJ1-3
d_gene: -
abundance: -
v_gene: TRBV7-9
CDR3aa: CASSRPSLLSGNTIYF
CDR3nt: TGTGCCAGCAGCCGCCCGTCCCTGCTCTCTGGAAACACCATATATTTT

j_gene: TRBJ1-2
d_gene: TRBD1
abundance: -
v_gene: TRBV6-1
CDR3aa: CASSRTGGVYGYTF
CDR3nt: TGTGCCAGCAGCAGGACAGGGGGTGTCTATGGCTACACCTTC

j_gene: TRBJ2-1
d_gene: -
abundance: few
v_gene: TRBV7-2
CDR3aa: CASSLLAYNEQFF
CDR3nt: TGTGCCAGCAGCCTCCTAGCGTACAATGAGCAGTTCTTC

j_gene: TRBJ1-6
d_gene: -
abundance: -
v_gene: TRBV5-4
CDR3aa: CASSRTSRVDNSPLHF
CDR3nt: TGTGCCAGCAGCCGTACGTCCAGGGTAGATAATTCACCCCTCCACTTT

j_gene: TRBJ2-5
d_gene: -
abundance: -
v_gene: TRBV7-8
CDR3aa: CASSLVLGETQYF
CDR3nt: TGTGCCAGCAGCTTAGTTTTGGGGGAGACCCAGTACTTC

j_gene: TRBJ1-1
d_gene: -
abundance: -
v_gene: TRBV15
CDR3aa: CATSRGRTEAFF
CDR3nt: TGTGCCACCAGCAGAGGGCGGACTGAAGCTTTCTTT